Below are 26 T cell receptor beta chains sequenced from a single sample in a study of cytomegalovirus exposure and HLA in healthy donors. The PCR used 60 Vbeta and 13 Jbeta primers. Here immunoSEQ multiplex PCR was the method, and the copy in TCRdb shows in-frame clones only, minus some. The table records around 170,000 clones, about 72% of them present only once. Sequencing was done on a sample of PBMCs. These receptors originate from a girl aged 5 to 17 in good health and CMV-seronegative.

Concerning this clone itself: The junction and the germline gene differ at one end; a read error may be behind it. The rearrangement joins TRBV19 to TRBJ1-2; tentative D call: TRBD1 (5 bases). The germline CDR1 and CDR2 sequences are LNHDA and SQIVND (reference sequence). CDR3 length: 15 residues. The CDR3 region is CASSIDRAGYYGYTF. The CDR3 coding sequence is TGTGCCAGTAGTATAGATCGGGCAGGGTACTACGGCTACACCTTC.

The chain employs TRBV20-1 and TRBJ1-2; the match to TRBD1 covers 7 bases. J gave up 4 bases and V 6 bases, and 2 bases lay outside the gene matches. Per the germline V gene, CDR1 is DFQATT and CDR2 is SNEGSKA (reference sequence). The CDR3 covers 11 residues. CDR3: CSARDSYGYTF. Here the CDR3 DNA reads TGCAGTGCCCGGGACAGCTATGGCTACACCTTC.

The V and J genes are TRBV7-9 and TRBJ1-6; TRBD1 aligns across 10 bases. The CDR3 runs to 15 residues. Germline CDR1 and CDR2: SEHNR and FQNEAQ (reference sequence). Unmatched junction bases numbered 10, after V lost 6 bases and J lost 11 bases. In DNA form, the CDR3 reads TGTGCCAGCAGGACCGGGACAGGGGCCCCGGCACCCCTCCACTTT. Translating it yields CASRTGTGAPAPLHF.

The V and J genes are TRBV9 and TRBJ1-1, with a weak D call TRBD1 (5 bases). Trimming pared 2 bases from V and 6 bases from J, leaving 17 bases between. CDR1 and CDR2 (germline): SGDLS, YYNGEE. The CDR3 is 15 residues long. The CDR3 sequence is CASSVGRGLGSEAFF. The CDR3 region has the DNA TGTGCCAGCAGCGTGGGGCGTGGACTAGGATCTGAAGCTTTCTTT.

This clone was seen only a few times. V and J are TRBV7-6 and TRBJ2-7, with 9 bases matching TRBD1. V lost 2 bases, J lost 5 bases, and 7 bases stayed unmatched. CDR1 and CDR2 from the germline V gene are SGHVS and FNYEAQ. This CDR3 spans 15 amino acids. Written as DNA, the CDR3 is TGTGCCAGCAGCTTAAGGTCCGGGACAGGGAACGAGCAGTACTTC. Translated: CASSLRSGTGNEQYF.

The sample holds one count of this clone. The chain joins TRBV25-1 to TRBJ1-2; no firm D call. The CDR3 is 16 residues long. Per the germline V gene, CDR1 is MGHDK and CDR2 is SYGVNS. The V end was cut by 4 bases, the J end by 2 bases, with 17 bases between. Here the CDR3 reads CASSGLREITNYGYTF. The DNA of the CDR3 is TGTGCCAGCAGTGGACTCCGGGAAATAACCAACTATGGCTACACCTTC.

This clone was observed a few times. This chain uses TRBV6-6 with TRBJ1-5; tentative D call: TRBD1 (6 bases). The germline V gene has CDR1 MNHNY and CDR2 SVGAGI (reference sequence). The CDR3 length is 15 residues. V dropped 6 bases and J dropped 2 bases, with 14 bases sitting between them. CDR3 in amino acids: CASSYREGGNQPQHF. Written as DNA, the CDR3 is TGTGCCAGCAGCTACAGGGAAGGGGGCAATCAGCCCCAGCATTTT.

The J gene is TRBJ2-1, the V gene TRBV4-2, with 8 positions matching TRBD1. V was pared by 3 bases and J by 0 bases, with 1 base of the junction left unmatched. There are 15 residues in the CDR3. Per germline, CDR1 LGHNA and CDR2 YNFKEQ. CDR3 in DNA: TGTGCCAGCAGCCAGGACAGGGCCTCCTACAATGAGCAGTTCTTC. Its protein product is CASSQDRASYNEQFF.

This clone was seen a few times. V is TRBV6-6 and J is TRBJ1-3, with TRBD1 matching over 7 bases. V lost 7 bases to trimming and J lost 1 base; unmatched junction nucleotides: 10. The CDR3 sequence is 16 residues long. The germline CDR1 and CDR2 sequences are MNHNY and SVGAGI (reference sequence). The CDR3 protein is CASNDPQGNSGNTIYF. CDR3 DNA: TGTGCCAGCAACGACCCACAGGGGAATTCTGGAAACACCATATATTTT.

The chain links TRBV28 to TRBJ2-4, with D possibly TRBD2 on 6 matching bases. The CDR3 is 18 amino acids. The germline V and J ends were trimmed by 7 bases and 0 bases, with 22 bases remaining between them. Germline CDR1 and CDR2: MDHEN and SYDVKM. The DNA of the CDR3 is TGTGCCAGCACCCCCGACGCATTAAGGAGGGTAGCCAAAAACATTCAGTACTTC. As protein: CASTPDALRRVAKNIQYF.

The rearrangement uses TRBV5-1 and TRBJ1-4; no firm D call. CDR1 and CDR2 (germline): SGHRS, YFSETQ. The V gene lost 1 base and the J gene lost 7 bases, with 14 bases spanning the gap. The CDR3 sequence is 15 residues long. This CDR3 reads CASSLMGVGGEKLFF. Written as DNA, the CDR3 is TGCGCCAGCAGCTTGATGGGAGTAGGTGGTGAAAAACTGTTTTTT.

The chain combines TRBV7-2 with TRBJ1-5; D possibly corresponds to TRBD1 (6 bases). Germline loops: CDR1 SGHTA, CDR2 FQGNSA. V was cut by 5 bases and J by 3 bases, with 14 bases left in between. The CDR3 totals 15 residues. CDR3 sequence: CASSTAGAFNQPQHF. CDR3 sequence (DNA): TGTGCCAGCAGCACAGCAGGGGCGTTCAATCAGCCCCAGCATTTT.

The gene calls are TRBV2 and TRBJ1-2; TRBD1 matches at 7 bases. The CDR3 is made up of 17 amino acids. V trimming: 4 bases; J trimming: 2 bases; junction bases outside the gene matches: 13. Germline CDR1 reads SNHLY; CDR2 reads FYNNEI. The CDR3, as DNA: TGTGCCAGCAGTGGCAGGGGGGTACAGTTCGTCAACTATGGCTACACCTTC. Translated, it gives CASSGRGVQFVNYGYTF.

The chain joins TRBV19 to TRBJ1-1; D call uncertain. The V end lost 11 bases, the J end lost 8 bases, and 12 bases lay between the germline ends. Looked up from germline, CDR1 is LNHDA and CDR2 is SQIVND (reference sequence). The CDR3 is 10 residues long. The CDR3 protein is CAGREGEAFF. The CDR3 DNA is TGTGCCGGGAGGGAGGGAGAAGCTTTCTTT.

V gene TRBV14 combines with J gene TRBJ2-7; 8 nucleotides align to TRBD1. J lost 8 bases, V lost 4 bases, and 7 bases had no gene match. Germline assignment: CDR1 SGHDN and CDR2 FVKESK. The CDR3 loop spans 13 amino acids. In DNA, the CDR3 is TGTGCCAGCAGCCCGTCGGGACAGGTCAAGCAGTACTTC. Protein: CASSPSGQVKQYF.

The chain combines TRBV7-9 with TRBJ2-4; no clear D gene. The V gene lost 5 bases and the J gene lost 6 bases, with 8 bases spanning the gap. Germline V gene lookup returns CDR1 SEHNR and CDR2 FQNEAQ (reference sequence). The CDR3 covers 12 residues. The CDR3 coding sequence is TGTGCCAGCAGCCCAGTCTTAAACATTCAGTACTTC. Translating gives CASSPVLNIQYF.

The chain couples TRBV10-1 to TRBJ1-1, with a possible D match to TRBD1 (6 bases). The V and J ends lost 6 bases and 6 bases respectively, with 20 bases between them. The length of the CDR3 is 15 residues. Germline assignment: CDR1 WNHNN and CDR2 SYGVQD (reference sequence). The CDR3 region has the DNA TGCGCCAGCAGGGGGGGGAGGGGGAGTGAGGCTGAAGCTTTCTTT. It yields the protein CASRGGRGSEAEAFF.

This clone was counted between two and nine times. The J gene is TRBJ2-2, the V gene TRBV29-1; the match to TRBD1 covers 7 bases. Germline CDR1 and CDR2: SQVTM and ANQGSEA. V lost 6 bases, J lost 3 bases, and 4 bases stayed unmatched. CDR3 length: 13 residues. The CDR3 DNA follows: TGCAGCGTATCAGGGGGAGACACCGGGGAGCTGTTTTTT. Amino acid sequence: CSVSGGDTGELFF.

This chain joins TRBV7-9 and TRBJ2-5; 7 nucleotides agree with TRBD1. The germline V gene has CDR1 SEHNR and CDR2 FQNEAQ (reference sequence). The V gene end was trimmed by 5 bases and the J gene end by 5 bases; junction bases not matched to a gene: 14. This CDR3 spans 16 amino acids. CDR3 nucleotide sequence: TGTGCCAGCAGCACTAGTTCGACAGGGTCTCGGGAGACCCAGTACTTC. Protein product: CASSTSSTGSRETQYF.

The chain employs TRBV7-9 and TRBJ2-1; D perhaps matches TRBD2 (5 bases). The ends were cut back, 4 bases at V and 0 bases at J, with 10 bases in the middle. Germline values: CDR1 SEHNR, CDR2 FQNEAQ (reference sequence). This CDR3 region has 15 residues. The CDR3 protein is CASSSWESSYNEQFF. The CDR3 coding sequence is TGTGCCAGCAGCTCGTGGGAGAGCTCCTACAATGAGCAGTTCTTC.

The chain links TRBV9 to TRBJ2-2; D is perhaps TRBD2 (6 bases). Trimming took off 6 bases at V and 4 bases at J, with 13 bases between the two ends. The CDR3 is 14 residues long. Germline V gene lookup returns CDR1 SGDLS and CDR2 YYNGEE. The CDR3: CASNPGGATGELFF. The CDR3 DNA follows: TGTGCCAGCAACCCGGGCGGGGCCACCGGGGAGCTGTTTTTT.

The rearrangement joins TRBV19 to TRBJ2-1; 9 nucleotides match TRBD2. This CDR3 is built from 14 residues. V was pared by 7 bases and J by 5 bases, with 6 bases of the junction left unmatched. Germline CDR1 LNHDA, CDR2 SQIVND (reference sequence). The CDR3 region is CASNLAGTNNEQFF. The CDR3 bases are TGTGCCAGTAATCTAGCGGGAACCAACAATGAGCAGTTCTTC.

The chain is built from TRBV12-5 and TRBJ2-1, with TRBD1 identical over 9 bases. CDR1 LGHNT and CDR2 FRNRAP come from the germline V gene. This CDR3 region has 17 residues. The J segment lost 6 bases and the V segment lost 2 bases, leaving 11 bases of the junction unmatched. CDR3 nucleotide sequence: TGTGCTAGTGGTTTGAGAATGGGACAGGGAAGAAGCAATGAGCAGTTCTTC. Translation: CASGLRMGQGRSNEQFF. Full variable domain (rest looked up from reference TRBV12-5 and TRBJ2-1): DARVTQTPRHKVTEMGQEVTMRCQPILGHNTVFWYRQTMMQGLELLAYFRNRAPLDDSGMPKDRFSAEMPDATLATLKIQPSEPRDSAVYFCASGLRMGQGRSNEQFFGPGTRLTVL.

The J gene is TRBJ1-2, the V gene TRBV19, with D maybe TRBD1 (5 bases). Germline lookup yields CDR1 LNHDA and CDR2 SQIVND (reference sequence). With 5 bases removed from V and 5 bases from J, the gap between germline ends came to 21 bases. The CDR3 is 16 amino acids. The CDR3 protein is CASSDVRRGPQYGYTF. The CDR3 bases are TGTGCCAGTAGTGATGTCAGGAGGGGTCCACAATATGGCTACACCTTC.

This clone was seen only a few times. The V and J genes are TRBV5-1 and TRBJ1-4; D not certain. This CDR3 spans 18 amino acids. Germline V gene data show CDR1 as SGHRS and CDR2 as YFSETQ. Trimming shortened V by 4 bases and J by 9 bases, and 28 bases separated the two germline ends. CDR3 sequence reads: CASSRVVTDYMNHKKLFF. CDR3 nucleotide sequence: TGCGCCAGCAGCCGTGTGGTTACAGACTACATGAACCACAAAAAACTGTTTTTT.

V and J are TRBV28 and TRBJ1-1, with 11 nucleotides matching TRBD1. The trim removed 5 bases at V and 4 bases at J, leaving 3 bases unmatched. CDR3 length: 14 residues. Germline CDR1 reads MDHEN; CDR2 reads SYDVKM. CDR3 in amino acids: CASSPGTGGTEAFF. In DNA form, the CDR3 reads TGTGCCAGCAGTCCAGGGACAGGGGGCACTGAAGCTTTCTTT.